The source of this TCR beta chain is a study of blood T cell repertoires in COVID-19. The CDR3 length is 13 residues. V was cut by 10 bases and J by 4 bases, with 13 bases left in between. CDR1 is ENHRY and CDR2 is SYGVKD in the germline V gene. The table came from immunoSEQ multiplex PCR; TCRdb's copy has only in-frame clones and leaves some out. Altogether under 250,000 clones are present, 70% to 90% being singletons, with the ten largest covering roughly a sixth. Input material: peripheral blood. The TCR comes from a man between 45 and 60 years old with COVID-19, enrolled during active disease. The chain couples TRBV10-3 to TRBJ2-2; D gene ambiguous. The CDR3 bases are TGTGCCAACAGCTGGGCCGTCACCGGGGAGCTGTTTTTT. This sequence encodes CANSWAVTGELFF.